The 7 T cell receptor delta chains presented below share a single source sample, sequenced in a study of γδ T cells in repeated Plasmodium falciparum infection. Gammadelta T cells were flow-sorted from PBMC into Vgamma9/Vdelta2+ and Vdelta2-negative populations for bulk analysis. TCRdb redid the clone calls on the multiplex PCR reads with CATT. This table has approximately 90,000 delta-chain clones, 0.75% to 1% appearing once. The specimen was gamma-delta T cells from blood. The receptors were gathered from a pool of human donors (malaria-infected and uninfected, not separated).

This clone has just a few counts. This likely traces to a read error, being one base from a far larger clone. This CDR3 is also generated by other DNA sequences in the sample. The V gene is TRDV2, the J gene TRDJ1; 9 nucleotides align to TRDD3. The J gene, absent from TCRdb, was called here by matching the DNA to germline. CDR1 is GEAIGNYY, CDR2 EKD, per germline. The CDR3 totals 19 residues. The trim removed 1 base at V and 1 base at J, leaving 15 bases unmatched. CDR3 sequence reads: CACDTIPLGIRPGTDKLIF. CDR3 coding DNA: TGTGCCTGTGACACGATCCCTCTGGGGATACGGCCGGGCACCGATAAACTCATCTTT.

The sample holds many counts of this clone. A read error likely explains this, since a far larger clone differs by one base. Different DNA sequences within this sample yield the same CDR3. The rearrangement uses TRDV2 and TRDJ1, with D possibly being TRDD3 (6 bases). Germline V gene data show CDR1 as GEAIGNYY and CDR2 as EKD. This CDR3 comprises 22 residues. V was clipped by 4 bases and J by 0 bases, with 35 bases between them. CDR3 sequence (DNA): TGTGCCTGTGAGCAGATACTGGGAGCATATTGGGGCAGAGGGGCTTACACCGATAAACTCATCTTT. It encodes CACEQILGAYWGRGAYTDKLIF.

The sample holds many counts of this clone. The same CDR3 arises from other DNA sequences in this sample as well. This rearrangement joins TRDV1 to TRDJ1; possibly TRDD2 or TRDD3 for D (5 bases each). There are 16 residues in the CDR3. The germline V and J ends were trimmed by 3 bases and 1 base, with 15 bases remaining between them. CDR1 is TSWWSYY, CDR2 QGS, per germline. The CDR3 sequence: CALGDLRGEVTDKLIF. CDR3 coding DNA: TGTGCTCTTGGGGACCTACGAGGGGAAGTCACCGATAAACTCATCTTT.

A remark on this clone: Given a far larger clone just one base away, this is likely a sequencing read error. In the same sample, other DNA sequences code for this CDR3. This rearrangement joins TRDV2 to TRDJ1; possible D gene TRDD3, 6 bases. As TCRdb names no J gene, one was assigned here on the basis of a DNA match to germline. Germline lookup yields CDR1 GEAIGNYY and CDR2 EKD. The CDR3 has 11 residues. The CDR3 loop is CAWGYTDKLIF. The CDR3 coding sequence is TGTGCATGGGGGTACACCGATAAACTCATCTTT.

This clone was recorded a few times. TCRdb shows a much larger clone's protein in place of this DNA's translation, and the two differ at residue 11, likely through a read error; the protein shown is translated from the DNA. The chain has TRDV1 and TRDJ1; D is undetermined. Per the germline V gene, CDR1 is TSWWSYY and CDR2 is QGS. The length of the CDR3 is 16 residues. Trimming removed 0 bases at V and 0 bases at J, with 11 bases between. The CDR3 DNA is TGTGCTCTTGGGGAACTACTCCGGAATGACACCGATAAACTCATCTTT. This translates into CALGELLRNDTDKLIF.

This clone was observed many times. This sequence is one base from a far larger clone and is likely a read error. The same CDR3 is also encoded by other DNA sequences in this sample. The V gene is given as TRDV2, and no J gene call is available. The CDR3 has 13 residues. Germline V gene lookup returns CDR1 GEAIGNYY and CDR2 EKD. Here the CDR3 DNA reads TGTGCCTGTGACTTCCTCCGGGATGATAAACTCATCTTC. It specifies CACDFLRDDKLIF.

This clone was seen many times. TCRdb's entry gives the protein of a much larger clone, which mismatches this DNA's translation at residue 17, likely from a read error; the protein reported here is translated from the DNA. J is TRDJ2 and V is TRDV2; TRDD3 aligns across 10 bases. This CDR3 is 20 amino acids long. From germline, CDR1 is GEAIGNYY and CDR2 EKD. The CDR3 is CACDTIPTGGLIELTARLFF. The DNA of the CDR3 is TGTGCCTGTGACACTATCCCTACTGGGGGATTAATTGAGTTGACAGCACGACTCTTCTTT.